The 16 T cell receptor beta chains below all came from one sample that was sequenced in a study of blood T cells in healthy people across ages. Sample-barcoded 5' priming and a J-beta primer mix drove a second PCR of about 7 to 11 cycles. TCRdb ran MiXCR on the 5' RACE reads and lists one entry per CDR3 protein. Of 700,000 to 900,000 distinct CDR3 sequences in the sample, 53% are singletons; the top ten hold roughly two fifths. The sequenced sample consisted of blood. The receptor source for this set is an elderly man in good health.

Regarding this clonotype: Germline and junction disagree at one end, which may indicate a read error. This chain links TRBV7-9 with TRBJ2-7; D not certain. The CDR3 has 12 amino acids. The germline CDR1 and CDR2 sequences are SEHNR and FQNEAQ (reference sequence). The DNA of the CDR3 is TGTGCCAGCGGCTTTACTCGCTACGAGCAGTACTTC. It specifies CASGFTRYEQYF.

There are a few counts of this clonotype. The rearrangement joins TRBV25-1 to TRBJ2-3, with 8 positions matching TRBD2. The germline V gene encodes CDR1 MGHDK and CDR2 SYGVNS. The CDR3 consists of 16 residues. V lost 11 bases and J lost 2; bases outside the gene matches: 15. The CDR3 nucleotides are TGTGCCGCGGGGCCACTCACGGGAGGGCCCACAGATACGCAGTATTTT. Protein: CAAGPLTGGPTDTQYF.

Note on this clonotype: A much bigger clone sits one base away, suggesting this may be a read error. This rearrangement joins TRBV5-1 to TRBJ2-6, with TRBD1 as a possible D gene (5 bases). The CDR3 consists of 15 residues. Germline V gene lookup returns CDR1 SGHRS and CDR2 YFSETQ. The CDR3 region is CASSLDSSGANVQTF. The CDR3 nucleotides read TGCGCCAGCAGCTTGGACAGCTCTGGGGCCAACGTCCAGACTTTC.

With respect to this clonotype: One end of the junction is discordant with germline, which a read error may explain. This sequence joins TRBV29-1 and TRBJ1-1, with a possible D match to TRBD1 (5 bases). The CDR3 runs 12 residues. Per the germline V gene, CDR1 is SQVTM and CDR2 is ANQGSEA. CDR3 protein: CSVEGGNPEAFF. The CDR3 region has the DNA TGCAGCGTTGAAGGGGGGAACCCTGAAGCTTTCTTT.

CDR3 nucleotide sequence: TGTGCCAGCAGCCGGGACAGCAGCTATGGCTACACCTTC. This translates into CASSRDSSYGYTF. V usage is TRBV14 and J usage is TRBJ1-2, with 7 nucleotides matching TRBD1. The germline V gene has CDR1 SGHDN and CDR2 FVKESK. This CDR3 contains 13 residues. The V gene end was trimmed by 4 bases and the J gene end by 4 bases; junction bases not matched to a gene: 3. The full variable domain, completed using reference TRBV14 and TRBJ1-2, is EAGVTQFPSHSVIEKGQTVTLRCDPISGHDNLYWYRRVMGKEIKFLLHFVKESKQDESGMPNNRFLAERTGGTYSTLKVQPAELEDSGVYFCASSRDSSYGYTFGSGTRLTVV.

This clonotype has just a few counts. This rearrangement joins TRBV11-1 to TRBJ2-1; 9 nucleotides match TRBD2. This CDR3 spans 16 amino acids. CDR1 SGHAT and CDR2 FQDESV come from the germline V gene (reference sequence). J gave up 1 base and V 5 bases, and 6 bases lay outside the gene matches. CDR3 sequence (DNA): TGTGCCAGCAGCGCGCGGCTAGCGGGATCCTACAATGAGCAGTTCTTC. Translating it yields CASSARLAGSYNEQFF. Variable domain in full (rest from reference TRBV11-1 and TRBJ2-1): EAEVAQSPRYKITEKSQAVAFWCDPISGHATLYWYRQILGQGPELLVQFQDESVVDDSQLPKDRFSAERLKGVDSTLKIQPAELGDSAMYLCASSARLAGSYNEQFFGPGTRLTVL.

J is TRBJ1-1 and V is TRBV4-1; a possible D gene is TRBD1 (6 bases). The germline CDR1 and CDR2 sequences are MGHRA and YSYEKL. Trimming removed 1 base at V and 6 bases at J, with 9 bases between. This CDR3 contains 13 residues. Written as DNA, the CDR3 is TGCGCCAGCAGCCAAGTTCCAGGGGCTGAAGCTTTCTTT. Its translation: CASSQVPGAEAFF.

The rearrangement joins TRBV24-1 to TRBJ2-1; 9 bases are a match to TRBD1. Trimming removed 2 bases from V and 2 bases from J; junction bases left unmatched: 18. Germline assignment: CDR1 KGHDR and CDR2 SFDVKD. The CDR3 has 21 amino acids. This CDR3 is CATSDSMVHRGPLPPYNEQFF. CDR3 nucleotides: TGTGCCACCAGTGATTCCATGGTCCACAGGGGGCCCCTCCCTCCCTACAATGAGCAGTTCTTC.

CDR3 in DNA: TGTGCCAGCAGCTACACCGGGACACCAAGGGAGACCCAGTACTTC. It translates to CASSYTGTPRETQYF. The chain employs TRBV7-8 and TRBJ2-5; the D gene is possibly TRBD1 (6 bases). The CDR3 extends over 15 amino acids. Germline lookup yields CDR1 SGHVS and CDR2 FQNEAQ. V lost 4 bases to trimming and J lost 5 bases, with 17 bases between them.

This clonotype was counted a few times. The rearrangement uses TRBV13 and TRBJ2-4; either TRBD1 or TRBD2 may fit D (5 bases each). The assigned J gene may be wrong: the sequence end matches TRBJ2-7 better. Germline V lookup: CDR1 PRHDT, CDR2 FYEKMQ (reference sequence). This CDR3 comprises 15 residues. The CDR3, as DNA: TGTGCCAGCAGGACCCGAAGGGGCGGGTCGGACGAGCAGTACTTC. This encodes CASRTRRGGSDEQYF.

The chain joins TRBV11-2 to TRBJ2-3; no reliable D call. This CDR3 has 15 amino acids. Trimming pared 0 bases from V and 14 bases from J, leaving 21 bases between. Germline V gene lookup returns CDR1 SGHAT and CDR2 FQNNGV. The CDR3 DNA follows: TGTGCCAGCAGCTTAGATACCAGCAGACACAGATACGCGTATTTT. This encodes CASSLDTSRHRYAYF.

The sample holds a few counts of this clonotype. One junction end disagrees with the germline gene, perhaps due to a read error. This chain uses TRBV29-1 with TRBJ1-2; 7 bases match TRBD1. The CDR3 sequence is 12 residues long. Germline-derived CDR1 and CDR2 are SQVTM and ANQGSEA. Here the CDR3 reads CSIDRVGYGYTF. CDR3 coding DNA: TGCAGCATTGACAGGGTAGGGTATGGCTACACCTTC.

In this sample, this clonotype turned up a few times. This sequence joins TRBV27 and TRBJ2-4; TRBD2 matches at 9 bases. This CDR3 has 15 residues. Germline V gene lookup returns CDR1 MNHEY and CDR2 SMNVEV (reference sequence). Unmatched junction bases numbered 5, after V lost 8 bases and J lost 0 bases. Written as DNA, the CDR3 is TGTGCCAGCCGGCGGGGGGGATTAGCCAAAAACATTCAGTACTTC. Translating it yields CASRRGGLAKNIQYF.

This chain uses TRBV3-1 with TRBJ2-3; no reliable D call. The CDR3 sequence is 16 residues long. Germline-derived CDR1 and CDR2 are LGHDT and YNNKEL (reference sequence). V was shortened by 4 bases and J by 14 bases, with 28 bases between the two germline ends. CDR3 DNA: TGTGCCAGCAGCCCAAGAGGCGTCCCCTCCACCAGATACGCGTATTTT. This sequence encodes CASSPRGVPSTRYAYF.

As concerns this clonotype: One end of the junction fails to match germline, which may point to a read error. The V and J genes are TRBV7-9 and TRBJ2-7; possible D gene TRBD1, 6 bases. The CDR3 is made up of 12 amino acids. CDR1 is SEHNR, CDR2 FQNEAQ, per germline (reference sequence). The CDR3 reads CASILTGYEQYF. CDR3 nucleotides: TGTGCCAGCATCTTAACAGGGTACGAGCAGTACTTC.

The chain joins TRBV7-2 to TRBJ2-1, with D possibly TRBD2 on 6 matching bases. V lost 2 bases and J lost 3, with 14 bases in between. The CDR3 is made up of 16 amino acids. Germline lookup yields CDR1 SGHTA and CDR2 FQGNSA. CDR3 coding DNA: TGTGCCAGCAGCTTAAATAGACTAGTATTCTACAATGAGCAGTTCTTC. It is translated as CASSLNRLVFYNEQFF.